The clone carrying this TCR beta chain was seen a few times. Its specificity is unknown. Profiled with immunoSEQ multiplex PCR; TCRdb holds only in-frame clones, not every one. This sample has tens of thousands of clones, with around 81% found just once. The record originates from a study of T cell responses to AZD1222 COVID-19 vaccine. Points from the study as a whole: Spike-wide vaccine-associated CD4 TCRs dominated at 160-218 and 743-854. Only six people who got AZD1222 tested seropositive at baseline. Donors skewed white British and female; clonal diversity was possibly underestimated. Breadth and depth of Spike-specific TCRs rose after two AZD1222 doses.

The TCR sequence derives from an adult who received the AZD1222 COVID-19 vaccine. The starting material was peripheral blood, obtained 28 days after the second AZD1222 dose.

The CDR3 protein is CASSLFGQGGTNEQYF. The CDR3 DNA follows: TGTGCCAGCAGTTTATTCGGGCAGGGGGGCACCAACGAGCAGTACTTC. The genes are TRBV27 and TRBJ2-7, with D possibly TRBD1 on 7 matching bases. The CDR3 has 16 amino acids. Germline V lookup: CDR1 MNHEY, CDR2 SMNVEV (reference sequence). Between the trimmed V and J ends, which lost 1 base and 5 bases, there was a span of 18 bases.